The 23 T cell receptor beta chains reported below all come from one sample, sequenced in a study of T cell responses to AZD1222 COVID-19 vaccine. The protocol was immunoSEQ multiplex PCR, while the TCRdb copy is restricted to in-frame clones and leaves out a portion. The sample includes about 93,000 clones, 89% of them seen just once. The sample in question was peripheral blood, obtained on day 0 of MenACWY control vaccination. The receptors were sampled from an adult in good health.

This chain uses TRBV7-9 with TRBJ1-6; D gene unclear. Trimming pared 1 base from V and 0 bases from J, leaving 10 bases between. This CDR3 is 17 amino acids long. Looked up from germline, CDR1 is SEHNR and CDR2 is FQNEAQ (reference sequence). The CDR3 protein is CASSLVPISSYNSPLHF. CDR3 bases: TGTGCCAGCAGCTTAGTCCCGATTAGCTCCTATAATTCACCCCTCCACTTT. The entire variable domain, with the rest obtained from reference TRBV7-9 and TRBJ1-6, is as follows: DTGVSQNPRHKITKRGQNVTFRCDPISEHNRLYWYRQTLGQGPEFLTYFQNEAQLEKSRLLSDRFSAERPKGSFSTLEIQRTEQGDSAMYLCASSLVPISSYNSPLHFGNGTRLTVT.

The rearrangement uses TRBV19 and TRBJ2-5; 7 nucleotides line up with TRBD2. CDR3 length: 15 amino acids. Germline CDR1 is LNHDA and CDR2 is SQIVND (reference sequence). The trim removed 0 bases at V and 2 bases at J, leaving 3 bases unmatched. The CDR3 sequence is CASSIDGTTQETQYF. DNA for the CDR3: TGTGCCAGTAGTATAGACGGGACTACTCAAGAGACCCAGTACTTC.

The chain has TRBV5-1 and TRBJ2-5; TRBD2 might be the D (6 bases). The CDR3 sequence is 15 residues long. V was pared by 2 bases and J by 2 bases, with 13 bases between. CDR1 is SGHRS and CDR2 is YFSETQ in the germline V gene. In DNA form, the CDR3 reads TGCGCCAGCAGCTTTACCAGGACTACACAAGAGACCCAGTACTTC. Its protein product is CASSFTRTTQETQYF.

The chain is built from TRBV7-3 and TRBJ2-3; 11 nucleotides agree with TRBD1. The germline V gene has CDR1 SGHTA and CDR2 FQGTGA. The V segment lost 5 bases and the J segment 6 bases; nucleotides outside the gene matches: 10. CDR3 length: 16 amino acids. The CDR3 is CASSIRPGQGVDTQYF. The CDR3, as DNA: TGTGCCAGCAGCATTAGACCGGGACAGGGGGTCGATACGCAGTATTTT.

This clone has a single count. The CDR3 DNA reads TGTGCCAGCACTCTTAACAGTTACGAGCAGTACTTC. It specifies CASTLNSYEQYF. The chain recombines TRBV2 with TRBJ2-7, with D uncertain. Germline V gives CDR1 SNHLY, CDR2 FYNNEI. With 7 bases removed from V and 4 bases from J, the gap between germline ends came to 11 bases. The CDR3 sequence is 12 residues long. The variable domain in full, with the rest retrieved from reference TRBV2 and TRBJ2-7, is EPEVTQTPSHQVTQMGQEVILRCVPISNHLYFYWYRQILGQKVEFLVSFYNNEISEKSEIFDDQFSVERPDGSNFTLKIRSTKLEDSAMYFCASTLNSYEQYFGPGTRLTVT.

This clone was seen a single time. The rearrangement uses TRBV6-2 or TRBV6-3 and TRBJ2-5; D not resolved. Germline loops: CDR1 MNHEY, CDR2 SVGEGT. Trimming pared 2 bases from V and 5 bases from J, leaving 3 bases between. The CDR3 is made up of 11 amino acids. In DNA form, the CDR3 reads TGTGCCAGCAGTTACCCCGAGACCCAGTACTTC. This encodes CASSYPETQYF.

V and J are TRBV7-9 and TRBJ1-1; no firm D call. This CDR3 has 16 residues. Germline CDR1 reads SEHNR; CDR2 reads FQNEAQ (reference sequence). V shed 6 bases and J shed 1 base, with 18 bases lying between them. CDR3 DNA: TGTGCCAGCAGTTACCCTCTTGGAATGTCGAACACTGAAGCTTTCTTT. This sequence encodes CASSYPLGMSNTEAFF.

This clone was detected a few times. The rearrangement links TRBV11-3 to TRBJ2-7; D is uncertain. V was pared by 1 base and J by 5 bases, with 6 bases between. The CDR3 contains 12 residues. Germline V gene lookup returns CDR1 SGHNT and CDR2 YENEEA. CDR3 sequence: CASSLGLDEQYF. The CDR3, as DNA: TGTGCCAGCAGCTTAGGCCTCGACGAGCAGTACTTC.

The genes are TRBV5-6 and TRBJ1-2; 8 positions match TRBD1. Germline V gene sequence: CDR1 SGHDT, CDR2 YYEEEE. With V trimmed by 6 bases and J by 8 bases, 6 bases remained unmatched. The CDR3 is 12 amino acids. In nucleotides, the CDR3 is TGTGCCAGCACAGGACAGGGTGGGGGCTACACCTTC. Translation gives CASTGQGGGYTF.

The chain carries TRBV9 and TRBJ2-5; D gene uncertain. The V end was cut by 0 bases, the J end by 1 base, with 10 bases between. CDR1 and CDR2 from the germline V gene are SGDLS and YYNGEE. The CDR3 is 15 residues long. CDR3 loop: CASSVESWGQETQYF. The CDR3 DNA reads TGTGCCAGCAGCGTAGAGTCCTGGGGCCAAGAGACCCAGTACTTC.

This clone has only a few counts. This rearrangement joins TRBV29-1 to TRBJ2-5; 9 bases match TRBD2. The CDR3 has 15 residues. The ends lost 0 bases at V and 5 bases at J; junction bases unmatched: 7. Looked up from germline, CDR1 is SQVTM and CDR2 is ANQGSEA. CDR3 DNA: TGCAGCGTTGAAGAGGAGAGCAGCGGGGGGGAGACCCAGTACTTC. It codes for CSVEEESSGGETQYF.

The V gene is TRBV27, the J gene TRBJ2-6; D might be TRBD2 (5 bases). Per germline, CDR1 MNHEY and CDR2 SMNVEV (reference sequence). The V and J ends lost 6 bases and 0 bases respectively, with 12 bases between them. The CDR3 totals 16 residues. Here the CDR3 reads CASSYGSFSGANVLTF. CDR3 bases: TGTGCCAGCAGCTATGGGAGTTTCTCTGGGGCCAACGTCCTGACTTTC.

V and J are TRBV9 and TRBJ2-1, with 7 bases fitting TRBD2. This CDR3 has 15 amino acids. Germline V gene sequence: CDR1 SGDLS, CDR2 YYNGEE. V was pared by 2 bases and J by 1 base, with 3 bases of the junction left unmatched. CDR3 coding DNA: TGTGCCAGCAGCGTGGGGGGGATTTCCTACAATGAGCAGTTCTTC. Its translation: CASSVGGISYNEQFF.

This chain connects TRBV4-2 to TRBJ1-5; the D is unclear. Trimming removed 1 base from V and 1 base from J, with 5 bases in between. The CDR3 is 14 residues long. Germline V CDR1 and CDR2: LGHNA, YNFKEQ. The chain's CDR3 is CASSQGGSNQPQHF. CDR3 DNA sequence: TGTGCCAGCAGCCAAGGAGGGAGCAATCAGCCCCAGCATTTT.

V gene TRBV7-2 combines with J gene TRBJ2-3; no definite D call. Germline CDR1 and CDR2: SGHTA and FQGNSA. V shed 1 base and J shed 4 bases, with 9 bases lying between them. The CDR3 is 14 residues long. CDR3 loop: CASSLDVTADTQYF. CDR3 coding DNA: TGTGCCAGCAGCTTAGATGTGACGGCAGATACGCAGTATTTT.

The CDR3 DNA follows: TGTGCCAGCAGCCGGGAGGGGGGCTACTACAATGAGCAGTTCTTC. It encodes CASSREGGYYNEQFF. The J gene is TRBJ2-1, the V gene TRBV11-3, with 8 bases fitting TRBD2. The CDR3 sequence is 15 residues long. V dropped 5 bases and J dropped 3; count of bases not matched to a gene: 6. The germline gives CDR1 SGHNT, CDR2 YENEEA.

CDR3 DNA: TGTGCCAGTAGTATAGCAAGCGGGGGGTACAATGAGCAGTTCTTC. Protein product: CASSIASGGYNEQFF. This rearrangement joins TRBV19 to TRBJ2-1; 9 bases align to TRBD2. CDR1 and CDR2 (germline): LNHDA, SQIVND (reference sequence). J was trimmed by 4 bases and V by 1 base; bases with no gene match: 2. The CDR3 is 15 amino acids.

DNA of the CDR3: TGTGCCAGCAGACCTTACGGGGGGTTCACAGATACGCAGTATTTT. It codes for CASRPYGGFTDTQYF. J is TRBJ2-3 and V is TRBV27; 7 positions match TRBD2. V dropped 6 bases and J dropped 2; count of bases not matched to a gene: 8. Germline-derived CDR1 and CDR2 are MNHEY and SMNVEV (reference sequence). This CDR3 has 15 residues.

V usage is TRBV7-2 and J usage is TRBJ2-7, with D possibly TRBD2 on 5 matching bases. Per germline, CDR1 SGHTA and CDR2 FQGNSA. This CDR3 is 15 amino acids long. Trimming pared 5 bases from V and 10 bases from J, leaving 24 bases between. This chain's CDR3 is CASSPQVAGERGQYF. As DNA, the CDR3 is TGTGCCAGCAGCCCTCAGGTAGCCGGGGAACGAGGCCAGTACTTC.

The J gene is TRBJ2-4, the V gene TRBV30; 7 bases are a match to TRBD2. This CDR3 spans 13 amino acids. Losses at the gene ends were 0 bases for V and 5 bases for J; bases not matched to a gene: 1. CDR1 and CDR2 from the germline V gene are GTSNPN and SVGIG (reference sequence). CDR3 residues: CAWSVGRENIQYF. CDR3 DNA sequence: TGTGCCTGGAGTGTAGGGAGGGAAAACATTCAGTACTTC.

This chain uses TRBV19 with TRBJ2-2, with TRBD1 matching 11 bases. The CDR3 is 16 residues long. The V gene's germline CDR1 is LNHDA and CDR2 SQIVND (reference sequence). Losses at the gene ends were 3 bases for V and 1 base for J; bases not matched to a gene: 1. CDR3 sequence (DNA): TGTGCCAGTAGTATCGGGACAGGGGGGAACACCGGGGAGCTGTTTTTT. It specifies CASSIGTGGNTGELFF.

This sequence joins TRBV6-6 and TRBJ2-2; 7 positions match TRBD2. Germline CDR1 MNHNY, CDR2 SVGAGI (reference sequence). The ends lost 6 bases at V and 8 bases at J; junction bases unmatched: 15. CDR3 size: 16 residues. The CDR3, as DNA: TGTGCCAGCAGCTCACGCCAACCAGGAGCGGGGGGGGAGCTGTTTTTT. Amino acid sequence: CASSSRQPGAGGELFF.

The chain recombines TRBV6-2 or TRBV6-3 with TRBJ1-5; D is ambiguous. Germline V CDR1 and CDR2: MNHEY, SVGEGT. This CDR3 has 13 amino acids. Trimming stripped 3 bases from V and 6 bases from J, with 9 bases between. The CDR3 sequence: CASSYERSQPQHF. CDR3 DNA sequence: TGTGCCAGCAGTTATGAAAGAAGTCAGCCCCAGCATTTT.